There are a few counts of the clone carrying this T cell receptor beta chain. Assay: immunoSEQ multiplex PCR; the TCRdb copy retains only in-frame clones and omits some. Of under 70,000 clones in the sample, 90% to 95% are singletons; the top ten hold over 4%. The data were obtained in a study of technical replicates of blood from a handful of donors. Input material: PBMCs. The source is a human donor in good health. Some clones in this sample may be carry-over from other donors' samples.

CDR3 coding DNA: TGCGCCAGCAGCCCCGGGACAACCTCGGAGACCCAGTACTTC. Translation: CASSPGTTSETQYF. The chain uses TRBV5-1 and TRBJ2-5, with D tentatively TRBD1 (6 bases). The V end was cut by 4 bases, the J end by 5 bases, with 15 bases between. This CDR3 spans 14 amino acids. Germline lookup yields CDR1 SGHRS and CDR2 YFSETQ.